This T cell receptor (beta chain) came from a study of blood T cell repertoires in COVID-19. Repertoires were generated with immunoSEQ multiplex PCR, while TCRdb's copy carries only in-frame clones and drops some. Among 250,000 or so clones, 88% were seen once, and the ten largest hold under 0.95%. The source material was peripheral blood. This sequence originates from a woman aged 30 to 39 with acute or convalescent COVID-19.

The CDR3 DNA sequence: TGTGCCAGCTCACCACTCGGACAGATAAATACCTACGAGCAGTACTTC. The encoded protein is CASSPLGQINTYEQYF. J is TRBJ2-7 and V is TRBV18, with TRBD1 as a possible D gene (6 bases). The CDR3 spans 16 residues. In germline, CDR1 is KGHSH, CDR2 LQKENI. Trimming left V 1 base short and J 2 bases short, with 15 bases between.